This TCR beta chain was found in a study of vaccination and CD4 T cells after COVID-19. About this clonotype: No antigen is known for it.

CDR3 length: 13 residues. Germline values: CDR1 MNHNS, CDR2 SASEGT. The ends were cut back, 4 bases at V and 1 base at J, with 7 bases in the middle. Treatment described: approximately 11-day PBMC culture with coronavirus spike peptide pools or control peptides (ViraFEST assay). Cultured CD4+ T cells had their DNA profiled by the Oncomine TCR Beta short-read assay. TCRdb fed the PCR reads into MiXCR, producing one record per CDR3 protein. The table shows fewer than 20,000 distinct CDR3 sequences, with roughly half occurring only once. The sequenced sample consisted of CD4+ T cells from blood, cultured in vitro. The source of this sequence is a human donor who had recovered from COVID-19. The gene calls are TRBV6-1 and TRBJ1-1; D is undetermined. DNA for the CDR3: TGTGCCAGCAGTGTCAGGACGAACACTGAAGCTTTCTTT. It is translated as CASSVRTNTEAFF.